This T cell receptor beta chain came from a study of T cells in Graves' hyperthyroidism and ophthalmopathy. Overall study results and limits: The majority of expanded thyroid clonotypes above 0.001 also appeared in blood.

RNA transcripts yielded amplified TCR beta CDR3 regions. During a first-round RT-PCR of the TCR CDR3, the HTBI primer set was used. Using its own MiXCR run on the multiplex PCR reads, TCRdb lists one record per CDR3 protein. The repertoire holds 500,000 or so distinct CDR3 sequences, with 17% as singletons. This clonotype was picked up many times. Its antigen is as yet unknown. Sequences were obtained from blood. This sequence originates from a woman in her late teens or twenties with Graves' ophthalmopathy.

The CDR3 DNA follows: TGTGCCAGCAGTTCCCCCGGACGGCCGGGGGGCATTCAGTACTTC. Protein product: CASSSPGRPGGIQYF. The chain joins TRBV28 to TRBJ2-4; 7 positions agree with TRBD2. Germline-derived CDR1 and CDR2 are MDHEN and SYDVKM. The V segment lost 4 bases and the J segment 9 bases; nucleotides outside the gene matches: 12. The CDR3 runs to 15 residues.